One T cell receptor (beta chain) is described in this entry. A single count supports this clone. Its recognized antigen is unknown. No much larger clone is present one base from it, and per-base qualities are unavailable. This sample is drawn from a study of shared T cell receptors in the human thymus (dated by TCRdb to about 2021). Notes on the research overall: The study examined how the human thymus generates shared, self-reactive T-cell receptor alpha chains.

The germline V and J ends show losses of 4 bases and 2 bases respectively, and no gene match explains 7 bases of the junction. The CDR3 sequence holds 15 residues, the cysteine and phenylalanine included. The entry retains the CDR3 DNA only, 45 bases that are in frame from base 1. Looking up the germline V gene (reference sequence) yields CDR1 SGHNT and CDR2 YYREEE. The method was the immunoSEQ multiplex PCR assay. Held by TCRdb, this immuneACCESS table contains in-frame sequences only and omits some clones. Under half of the omission traces to an unresolved V gene where checked; the cause of the rest is unknown. Counted in this sample were 650,000 to 950,000 clones; approximately 83% of them appeared once. Together, the top ten hold around 0.01% of the sample. These sequences were also reported in another study, on human thymus T cells. As the second publication notes: The donors were immunologically healthy infants in Finland who had open corrective cardiac surgery for congenital heart defects. The thymus tissue came from surgical resects taken out during corrective cardiac surgery. Usage of V and J gene segments appeared to be biased in both the thymic and the peripheral blood repertoires. The related research found that thymic TCR repertoires overlapped highly between unrelated individuals. The study used fewer than ten infant thymus samples plus four related peripheral blood samples to characterize TCR alpha and beta repertoires. The cohort included six male and two female infants, with donor ages spanning 7 to 244 days. After being mechanically released from the tissue, thymocytes were kept at -70 degrees C in pellets of about 8.5-34 million cells. A QIAsymphony instrument was used to extract genomic DNA from the frozen cell pellets. The immunoSEQ multiplex PCR assay was used to amplify the TCRB and TCRAD loci from a standardized amount of quality-controlled genomic DNA. Amplicons spanned the V(D)J region at a length sufficient to cover the CDR3 and identify V and J genes. Through the commercial immunoSEQ service, the amplicons were sequenced on an Illumina platform. Primer bias and sequencing errors were corrected as previously described, and TCRAD and TCRB were defined on the basis of the IMGT database. immunoSEQ Analyzer 3.0 and VDJTools were used for repertoire analysis, which covered basic statistics, V/J segment usage, diversity estimates, rarefaction and pairwise overlap. Diversity was estimated using the Chao1, ChaoE, Efron-Thisted, Shannon and inverse Simpson indices, and was also estimated on datasets down-sampled to the size of the smallest sample. Repertoire overlap was assessed by strict matching of CDR3 nucleotide sequence, V gene and J gene, and clustering was done by Jaccard-based multidimensional scaling. On average, thymus samples gave roughly 740,000 unique TCRB clonotypes, whereas blood samples gave about 84,000.

The chain uses TRBV5-4 and TRBJ1-1; 8 of the junction bases match TRBD1. The material sequenced was thymocytes. The receptor comes from a girl in the first two years of life with a congenital heart defect. Donor details come from another sample of the same person, matched by shared clones. CDR3 protein: CASSPKGQDNTEAFF. The DNA sequence is as follows: TGTGCCAGCAGCCCCAAGGGACAGGATAACACTGAAGCTTTCTTT.